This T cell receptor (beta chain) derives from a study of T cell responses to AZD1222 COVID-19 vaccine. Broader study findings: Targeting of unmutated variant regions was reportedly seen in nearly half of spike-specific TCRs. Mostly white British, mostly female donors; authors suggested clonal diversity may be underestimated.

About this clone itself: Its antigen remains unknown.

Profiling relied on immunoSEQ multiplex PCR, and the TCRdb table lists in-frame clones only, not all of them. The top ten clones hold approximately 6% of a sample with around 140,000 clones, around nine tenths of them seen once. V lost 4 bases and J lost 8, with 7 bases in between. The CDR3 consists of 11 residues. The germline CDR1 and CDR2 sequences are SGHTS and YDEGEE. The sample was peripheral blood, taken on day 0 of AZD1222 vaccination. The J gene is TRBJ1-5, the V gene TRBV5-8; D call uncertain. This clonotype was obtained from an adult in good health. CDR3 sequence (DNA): TGTGCCAGCAGCGTAGGAGAGCCCCAGCATTTT. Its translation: CASSVGEPQHF. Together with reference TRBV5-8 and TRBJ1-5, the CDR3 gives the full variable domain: EAGVTQSPTHLIKTRGQQATLRCSPISGHTSVYWYQQALGLGLQFLLWYDEGEERNRGNFPPRFSGRQFPNYSSELNVNALELEDSALYLCASSVGEPQHFGDGTRLSIL.